Below, one TCR beta chain is given with its context. Its antigen is undetermined. The data were taken from a study of cytomegalovirus exposure and HLA in healthy donors. General study points: Roughly even sequencing depth across donors was the assumption behind the presence/absence analyses. The investigators catalogued 150 to 200 TCR beta chains as cytomegalovirus-associated.

The study ran its PCR with 60 Vbeta and 13 Jbeta primers. Sequencing was performed with immunoSEQ multiplex PCR; in TCRdb, only in-frame clones are kept and a portion is missing. The repertoire holds 100,000 to 150,000 clones, with about 85% as singletons. The TCR sequence derives from a boy younger than 18 in good health and CMV-seronegative. The sample was PBMCs.

CDR3 bases: TGTGCCAGCAGCGTTAGTTCAGGGCATGAAAAACTGTTTTTT. It encodes CASSVSSGHEKLFF. V and J are TRBV9 and TRBJ1-4; D possibly corresponds to TRBD1 (5 bases). CDR1 and CDR2 from the germline V gene are SGDLS and YYNGEE. V was trimmed by 2 bases and J by 6 bases, leaving 11 bases between them. The length of the CDR3 is 14 residues. Full variable domain (missing parts from reference TRBV9 and TRBJ1-4): DSGVTQTPKHLITATGQRVTLRCSPRSGDLSVYWYQQSLDQGLQFLIQYYNGEERAKGNILERFSAQQFPDLHSELNLSSLELGDSALYFCASSVSSGHEKLFFGSGTQLSVL.